The 5 T cell receptor beta chains presented below share a single source sample, sequenced in a study of hypomethylating agent response in myelodysplastic syndrome listed by TCRdb under 2021. The library came from the immunoSEQ multiplex PCR assay. Imported from immuneACCESS, the table was reduced by TCRdb to in-frame sequences with V and J called. These copies leave out some clones; in studies compared against another copy, an unresolved V gene accounts for under half, and the cause of the remainder is not known. This sample is represented by thousands of clones; more than 75% of them were singletons. The top ten clonotypes cover 15% to 20% of the sample. The specimen was bone marrow, collected before or after starting hypomethylating agent treatment for myelodysplastic syndrome (not recorded which). The source of these receptors is a human donor with myelodysplastic syndrome.

This chain links TRBV2 with TRBJ1-4, with 12 bases lining up with TRBD1. Losses at the gene ends were 6 bases for V and 7 bases for J; bases not matched to a gene: 6. Germline loops: CDR1 SNHLY, CDR2 FYNNEI. The CDR3 extends over 15 amino acids. The CDR3 here is CASRRDRGRGEKLFF. In DNA form, the CDR3 reads TGTGCCAGCAGGCGGGACAGGGGGCGAGGTGAAAAACTGTTTTTT.

This clone was seen more than once but under ten times. The V and J genes are TRBV4-2 and TRBJ1-4; 9 positions match TRBD1. This CDR3 has 15 residues. The trim removed 1 base at V and 11 bases at J, leaving 8 bases unmatched. Germline lookup yields CDR1 LGHNA and CDR2 YNFKEQ. In nucleotides, the CDR3 is TGTGCCAGCAGCCAAGTCCTTGAAGGACAGGGGAAACTGTTTTTT. It codes for CASSQVLEGQGKLFF.

J is TRBJ2-3 and V is TRBV7-2, with unresolved D. CDR1 SGHTA and CDR2 FQGNSA come from the germline V gene. This CDR3 has 16 residues. V lost 0 bases and J lost 5, with 15 bases in between. In nucleotides, the CDR3 is TGTGCCAGCAGCTTAGCGGTAGCAGGAGCCCAAGATACGCAGTATTTT. It encodes CASSLAVAGAQDTQYF.

The CDR3 reads CACGQGHQETQYF. CDR3 nucleotide sequence: TGTGCCTGCGGTCAGGGTCACCAAGAGACCCAGTACTTC. The genes are TRBV30 and TRBJ2-5; TRBD1 is a possible D gene (5 bases). CDR1 is GTSNPN and CDR2 is SVGIG in the germline V gene (reference sequence). This CDR3 has 13 residues. V was pared by 6 bases and J by 0 bases, with 11 bases between.

The chain has TRBV6-5 and TRBJ1-2, with 7 nucleotides matching TRBD1. Germline V CDR1 and CDR2: MNHEY, SVGAGI. V gave up 6 bases and J gave up 7 bases; unmatched junction bases: 11. The CDR3 length is 14 residues. The CDR3 DNA follows: TGTGCCAGCAGGCAGACAGGGTACTCCTTTGGCTACACCTTC. This codes for CASRQTGYSFGYTF.